A selection of T cell receptor beta chains follows, all from one sample in a study of T cells in Graves' hyperthyroidism and ophthalmopathy. In TCRdb, the multiplex PCR reads were re-called with MiXCR into one record per CDR3 protein. Among over 500,000 distinct CDR3 sequences listed, over 35% were seen once. What was sequenced was peripheral blood or thyroid tissue (not recorded which). Receptors were obtained from an adult woman with Graves' disease, either hyperthyroidism or ophthalmopathy (not recorded which). Both conserved end residues are part of each CDR3. Each record gives: D gene, clone size, V gene, J gene, CDR3 DNA, CDR3 protein. A D gene is named only where the DNA matches it firmly. Clone sizes are given selectively: once, few, many, or a class where the clone is expanded.

d_call: NA; clone_size: NA; v_call: TRBV9; j_call: TRBJ1-5; cdr3_nt: TGTGCCAGCAGCGTAGGGGGGGCCGGAAGCAATCAGCCCCAGCATTTT; cdr3_aa: CASSVGGAGSNQPQHF
d_call: NA; clone_size: many; v_call: TRBV7-3; j_call: TRBJ2-2; cdr3_nt: TGTGCCAGCCGTGAACAGGGAGGGGGCCGGGAGCTGTTTTTT; cdr3_aa: CASREQGGGRELFF
d_call: NA; clone_size: few; v_call: TRBV24-1; j_call: TRBJ1-2; cdr3_nt: TGTGCCACCAGTGACAACCGCAACATCGACCGGCATGGCTACACCTTC; cdr3_aa: CATSDNRNIDRHGYTF
d_call: TRBD1; clone_size: NA; v_call: TRBV9; j_call: TRBJ1-4; cdr3_nt: TGTGCCAGCAGCGGGGGGGAATTGACAGGGAGTGAAAAACTGTTTTTT; cdr3_aa: CASSGGELTGSEKLFF
d_call: NA; clone_size: many; v_call: TRBV19; j_call: TRBJ1-5; cdr3_nt: TGTGCCAGTGCCCCCGGGCCGAATCAGCCCCAGCATTTT; cdr3_aa: CASAPGPNQPQHF
d_call: TRBD1; clone_size: few; v_call: TRBV29-1; j_call: TRBJ2-7; cdr3_nt: TGCAGCGTTTGTATAGGACAGGGGGCCTACGAGCAGTACTTC; cdr3_aa: CSVCIGQGAYEQYF
d_call: NA; clone_size: many; v_call: TRBV20-1; j_call: TRBJ2-2; cdr3_nt: TGCAGTGCTACCCCTCGACCAACCGGGGAGCTGTTTTTT; cdr3_aa: CSATPRPTGELFF
d_call: TRBD1; clone_size: NA; v_call: TRBV20-1; j_call: TRBJ1-6; cdr3_nt: TGCAGTGCCCTAAAGGGACAGGGAAATAATTCACCCCTCCACTTT; cdr3_aa: CSALKGQGNNSPLHF
d_call: NA; clone_size: NA; v_call: TRBV29-1; j_call: TRBJ2-2; cdr3_nt: TGCAGCGTTGTGTGGGGCCAAGGGGAGCTGTTTTTT; cdr3_aa: CSVVWGQGELFF
d_call: NA; clone_size: few; v_call: TRBV2; j_call: TRBJ2-5; cdr3_nt: TGTGCCAGTAACAGGGTCCAAGAGACCCAGTACTTC; cdr3_aa: CASNRVQETQYF
d_call: NA; clone_size: NA; v_call: TRBV7-6; j_call: TRBJ2-7; cdr3_nt: TGTGCCAGCAGCTTAGAGGCGGGAGGACAGGACTACGAGCAGTACTTC; cdr3_aa: CASSLEAGGQDYEQYF